The next 31 T cell receptor beta chains were all read from a single sample in a study of beta chain features in type 1 diabetes. What was sequenced were expressed TCRB transcripts, since all of the isolated RNA had been reverse transcribed. Generated by immunoSEQ multiplex PCR, the TCRdb table keeps only in-frame clones and is missing some. Here the sample spans about 140,000 clones, roughly 10% being singletons. Input material: central memory CD4+ T cells from blood. Every receptor here comes from a middle-aged woman in good health.

This chain joins TRBV19 and TRBJ1-2; maybe TRBD1 (5 bases). CDR1 is LNHDA, CDR2 SQIVND, per germline (reference sequence). This CDR3 is 14 amino acids long. V was trimmed by 5 bases and J by 1 base, leaving 11 bases between them. CDR3 sequence reads: CASSSRGYNYGYTF. The DNA for the CDR3 is TGTGCCAGTAGTTCCCGGGGGTATAACTATGGCTACACCTTC. The whole variable domain, filled in from reference TRBV19 and TRBJ1-2, reads DGGITQSPKYLFRKEGQNVTLSCEQNLNHDAMYWYRQDPGQGLRLIYYSQIVNDFQKGDIAEGYSVSREKKESFPLTVTSAQKNPTAFYLCASSSRGYNYGYTFGSGTRLTVV.

CDR3 nucleotides: TGCAGCGTTGAAAGGATCCAACGGGGTAAGGGCGAGCAGTACTTC. Amino acid sequence: CSVERIQRGKGEQYF. This chain links TRBV29-1 with TRBJ2-7; TRBD2 might be the D (5 bases). V was cut by 2 bases and J by 6 bases, with 20 bases left in between. Germline lookup yields CDR1 SQVTM and CDR2 ANQGSEA. This CDR3 comprises 15 residues.

In this sample, this clone turned up many times. The V gene is TRBV2, the J gene TRBJ1-5, with a weak D call TRBD1 (5 bases). V lost 2 bases and J 6 bases, leaving 11 bases between the germline ends. Germline values: CDR1 SNHLY, CDR2 FYNNEI. The CDR3 runs 14 residues. CDR3 nucleotides: TGTGCCAGCAGTGAAAACGCAGGGTCTCAGCCCCAGCATTTT. Translated, it gives CASSENAGSQPQHF.

This clone is medium-sized in the sample. For the CDR3, the DNA is TGTGCCAGCAGCCGCTATTCGGGGGAAGAGACCCAGTACTTC. It encodes CASSRYSGEETQYF. The chain recombines TRBV7-2 with TRBJ2-5; possible D gene TRBD2, 6 bases. The CDR3 spans 14 residues. V was cut by 5 bases and J by 3 bases, with 13 bases left in between. CDR1 is SGHTA, CDR2 FQGNSA, per germline.

By frequency in the sample, this clone is medium-sized. The J gene is TRBJ2-5, the V gene TRBV5-5; D is possibly TRBD2 (5 bases). There are 13 residues in the CDR3. V lost 6 bases and J lost 2, with 11 bases in between. Germline-derived CDR1 and CDR2 are SGHKS and YYEKEE (reference sequence). CDR3 in amino acids: CASNLALQETQYF. The CDR3 coding sequence is TGTGCCAGCAACCTAGCATTACAAGAGACCCAGTACTTC.

This clone was detected a few times. This chain connects TRBV4-1 to TRBJ1-2, with unresolved D. The CDR3 is 14 residues long. Trimming shortened V by 0 bases and J by 8 bases, and 13 bases separated the two germline ends. Germline values: CDR1 MGHRA, CDR2 YSYEKL. The CDR3 region has the DNA TGCGCCAGCAGCCAAGACTACAGTGGCCAAGGCTACACCTTC. Translation: CASSQDYSGQGYTF.

The J gene is TRBJ2-5, the V gene TRBV18; the match to TRBD1 covers 7 bases. CDR1 is KGHSH and CDR2 is LQKENI in the germline V gene. V gave up 2 bases and J gave up 4 bases; unmatched junction bases: 4. CDR3 length equals 14 residues. Written as DNA, the CDR3 is TGTGCCAGCTCACCAGGGACAGACTTAGAGACCCAGTACTTC. As protein: CASSPGTDLETQYF.

The chain employs TRBV6-6 and TRBJ1-5; TRBD1 aligns across 8 bases. Trimming removed 0 bases from V and 3 bases from J; junction bases left unmatched: 4. Germline V gene sequence: CDR1 MNHNY, CDR2 SVGAGI (reference sequence). The CDR3 covers 16 residues. CDR3 DNA: TGTGCCAGCAGTTACTCGGGGACAGGTAACAATCAGCCCCAGCATTTT. Translating gives CASSYSGTGNNQPQHF.

This clone was counted a few times. V gene TRBV2 combines with J gene TRBJ1-5; 8 bases align to TRBD1. Trimming removed 8 bases from V and 2 bases from J; junction bases left unmatched: 8. Germline loops: CDR1 SNHLY, CDR2 FYNNEI. The CDR3 sequence is 15 residues long. CDR3 residues: CASGQGQGGNQPQHF. CDR3 nucleotides: TGTGCCAGCGGGCAAGGACAGGGCGGCAATCAGCCCCAGCATTTT.

This clone has a single count. The rearrangement joins TRBV2 to TRBJ2-7; 12 nucleotides align to TRBD1. Germline CDR1 and CDR2: SNHLY and FYNNEI. V lost 6 bases to trimming and J lost 9 bases; unmatched junction nucleotides: 15. The CDR3 covers 16 residues. The CDR3 bases are TGTGCCAGCAGGGGACAGGGGGCCAGCCTTACGAGCGTGCAGTACTTC. Amino acids: CASRGQGASLTSVQYF.

This clone was seen a few times. The chain combines TRBV2 with TRBJ2-2; 7 positions agree with TRBD1. V lost 2 bases, J lost 3 bases, and 6 bases stayed unmatched. The CDR3 has 16 residues. Germline assignment: CDR1 SNHLY and CDR2 FYNNEI. CDR3 amino acids: CASSENKGAYTGELFF. DNA for the CDR3: TGTGCCAGCAGTGAAAATAAGGGGGCCTACACCGGGGAGCTGTTTTTT.

This clone came up a few times. V gene TRBV5-1 combines with J gene TRBJ1-1, with 8 bases identical to TRBD1. Germline lookup yields CDR1 SGHRS and CDR2 YFSETQ. The CDR3 sequence is 16 residues long. Trimming removed 4 bases from V and 0 bases from J; junction bases left unmatched: 8. Here the CDR3 reads CASSLQGAGVNTEAFF. CDR3 DNA sequence: TGCGCCAGCAGCCTTCAGGGGGCTGGTGTGAACACTGAAGCTTTCTTT.

The J gene is TRBJ1-2, the V gene TRBV4-3; the match to TRBD1 covers 7 bases. CDR1 and CDR2 from the germline V gene are LGHNA and YSLEER. The CDR3 length is 13 residues. V was pared by 6 bases and J by 4 bases, with 5 bases of the junction left unmatched. This CDR3 reads CASSQPGGYGYTF. CDR3 coding DNA: TGCGCCAGCAGTCAACCAGGGGGCTATGGCTACACCTTC.

This clone was observed a handful of times. The V call is TRBV4-1, the J call TRBJ2-5; perhaps TRBD1 as D (6 bases). This CDR3 has 16 amino acids. Germline CDR1 and CDR2: MGHRA and YSYEKL. Trimming removed 1 base at V and 4 bases at J, with 16 bases between. DNA of the CDR3: TGCGCCAGCAGCCAAGGGTCAAGGGGGTGGCGAGAGACCCAGTACTTC. Protein: CASSQGSRGWRETQYF.

The rearrangement links TRBV19 to TRBJ1-4, with 7 nucleotides matching TRBD1. The CDR3 spans 14 residues. Germline V lookup: CDR1 LNHDA, CDR2 SQIVND (reference sequence). The trim removed 4 bases at V and 4 bases at J, leaving 3 bases unmatched. The CDR3 nucleotides read TGTGCCAGTAGTAAGGGACAGAATAATGAAAAACTGTTTTTT. Its translation: CASSKGQNNEKLFF.

The rearrangement uses TRBV10-3 and TRBJ1-4; possibly TRBD1 for D (5 bases). V was pared by 3 bases and J by 4 bases, with 6 bases between. The CDR3 covers 13 residues. Germline V gives CDR1 ENHRY, CDR2 SYGVKD. The CDR3 bases are TGTGCCATCAGTGACAGGGTTAATGAAAAACTGTTTTTT. It yields the protein CAISDRVNEKLFF.

This clone was seen only a few times. The V and J genes are TRBV2 and TRBJ2-6; unclear D gene. The CDR3 has 14 amino acids. Germline CDR1 is SNHLY and CDR2 is FYNNEI. V lost 10 bases, J lost 0 bases, and 10 bases lay in between. The CDR3 DNA sequence: TGTGCCACCGAAGTCAGCTCTGGGGCCAACGTCCTGACTTTC. Protein product: CATEVSSGANVLTF.

This clone has at least ten counts. CDR3 sequence reads: CASSYRVVGDIQYF. The CDR3 nucleotides are TGCGCCAGCAGCTACCGGGTCGTCGGGGACATTCAGTACTTC. The chain is built from TRBV5-1 and TRBJ2-4, with D possibly being TRBD2 (5 bases). The CDR3 runs 14 residues. CDR1 is SGHRS and CDR2 is YFSETQ in the germline V gene. V was shortened by 3 bases and J by 8 bases, with 15 bases between the two germline ends. Complete variable domain (other parts from reference TRBV5-1 and TRBJ2-4): KAGVTQTPRYLIKTRGQQVTLSCSPISGHRSVSWYQQTPGQGLQFLFEYFSETQRNKGNFPGRFSGRQFSNSRSEMNVSTLELGDSALYLCASSYRVVGDIQYFGAGTRLSVL.

There are a few counts of this clone. CDR3 protein: CASSLWRDTGELFF. In DNA form, the CDR3 reads TGTGCCAGCAGCTTGTGGAGAGACACCGGGGAGCTGTTTTTT. The J gene is TRBJ2-2, the V gene TRBV5-4; D unclear. The CDR3 spans 14 residues. Looked up from germline, CDR1 is SGHNT and CDR2 is YYREEE (reference sequence). Trimming cost V 1 base and J 3 bases, with 7 bases left between them.

This clone was seen at least ten times. The V and J genes are TRBV5-1 and TRBJ2-3, with no clear D. The CDR3 has 14 residues. Per germline, CDR1 SGHRS and CDR2 YFSETQ. V lost 2 bases and J 6 bases, leaving 13 bases between the germline ends. The CDR3 sequence is CASSLGEAWDTQYF. In DNA form, the CDR3 reads TGCGCCAGCAGCTTAGGAGAAGCGTGGGATACGCAGTATTTT.

CDR3 nucleotides: TGTGCCAGCAGTTCAGCGACAGGGTACGGAGGCTACACCTTC. As protein: CASSSATGYGGYTF. The V call is TRBV27, the J call TRBJ1-2; TRBD1 matches 7 bases. CDR1 is MNHEY, CDR2 SMNVEV, per germline (reference sequence). Unmatched junction bases numbered 10, after V lost 4 bases and J lost 8 bases. The CDR3 consists of 14 residues.

This chain links TRBV5-1 with TRBJ2-7; no clear D. The ends were cut back, 4 bases at V and 6 bases at J, with 23 bases in the middle. Germline CDR1 reads SGHRS; CDR2 reads YFSETQ. CDR3 length: 16 residues. The DNA of the CDR3 is TGCGCCAGCAGCCGAGCAAGCGCTGGGTTTATATCCGAGCAGTACTTC. Residues: CASSRASAGFISEQYF.

This clone has just a few counts. The DNA of the CDR3 is TGCAGCGTTGAGAGGGATGGCTACACCTTC. The encoded protein is CSVERDGYTF. The genes are TRBV29-1 and TRBJ1-2; no firm D call. The germline CDR1 and CDR2 sequences are SQVTM and ANQGSEA. The germline V and J ends were trimmed by 3 bases and 6 bases, with 5 bases remaining between them. This CDR3 comprises 10 residues.

This clone was recorded a few times. This chain connects TRBV25-1 to TRBJ2-3, with 11 positions matching TRBD2. This CDR3 contains 15 residues. Germline CDR1 is MGHDK and CDR2 is SYGVNS. V lost 8 bases, J lost 2 bases, and 6 bases stayed unmatched. CDR3 bases: TGTGCCAGCGTAACTAGCGGGGGTTCCACAGATACGCAGTATTTT. Translated, it gives CASVTSGGSTDTQYF.

This clone came up a few times. The V gene is TRBV19, the J gene TRBJ2-6; no reliable D call. CDR1 LNHDA and CDR2 SQIVND come from the germline V gene (reference sequence). V was pared by 2 bases and J by 0 bases, with 11 bases between. The CDR3 covers 17 residues. This CDR3 is CASSILRSGSGANVLTF. The CDR3 region has the DNA TGTGCCAGTAGTATATTACGCTCGGGCTCTGGGGCCAACGTCCTGACTTTC.

This chain uses TRBV7-2 with TRBJ1-2; tentatively, D is TRBD1 (5 bases). V was pared by 0 bases and J by 4 bases, with 6 bases between. Germline CDR1 is SGHTA and CDR2 is FQGNSA. This CDR3 spans 13 amino acids. This CDR3 is CASSLARVYGYTF. The CDR3 bases are TGTGCCAGCAGCTTAGCCAGGGTCTATGGCTACACCTTC.

The genes are TRBV4-1 and TRBJ2-1, with TRBD1 identical over 9 bases. CDR3 size: 15 residues. In germline, CDR1 is MGHRA, CDR2 YSYEKL. V dropped 3 bases and J dropped 6; count of bases not matched to a gene: 6. The DNA of the CDR3 is TGCGCCAGCAGCCATCCCGGGACAGGGCGCAATGAGCAGTTCTTC. Protein: CASSHPGTGRNEQFF.

The sample holds a few counts of this clone. The rearrangement uses TRBV5-4 and TRBJ2-2; the match to TRBD2 covers 10 bases. The CDR3 consists of 20 residues. The V segment lost 4 bases and the J segment 5 bases; nucleotides outside the gene matches: 20. Germline CDR1 SGHNT, CDR2 YYREEE (reference sequence). CDR3 bases: TGTGCCAGCAGCCCGCGGGCCGGGGGGGGCCTAGCGGGGGAGACCGGGGAGCTGTTTTTT. Translating gives CASSPRAGGGLAGETGELFF.

CDR3 sequence: CASSIRTGFSYEQYF. The CDR3 DNA reads as TGTGCCAGCAGTATAAGGACAGGCTTCTCCTACGAGCAGTACTTC. The chain is built from TRBV27 and TRBJ2-7, with TRBD1 matching 7 bases. V lost 5 bases to trimming and J lost 0 bases; unmatched junction nucleotides: 7. Germline CDR1 and CDR2: MNHEY and SMNVEV (reference sequence). The CDR3 covers 15 residues.

The chain employs TRBV5-4 and TRBJ2-7, with 7 bases aligning to TRBD2. The germline gives CDR1 SGHNT, CDR2 YYREEE (reference sequence). The junction had 1 base not matched to a gene; V was cut back by 3 bases and J by 1 base. CDR3 length: 13 residues. The CDR3 nucleotides are TGTGCCAGCAGCTCGGGACTATCCTACGAGCAGTACTTC. Amino acid sequence: CASSSGLSYEQYF.

The chain has TRBV10-3 and TRBJ2-1; tentative D call: TRBD1 (6 bases). Between the trimmed V and J ends, which lost 0 bases and 2 bases, there was a span of 11 bases. Germline-derived CDR1 and CDR2 are ENHRY and SYGVKD. The CDR3 has 16 amino acids. CDR3 sequence: CAISESKGVPYNEQFF. CDR3 DNA: TGTGCCATCAGTGAGTCTAAGGGGGTTCCCTACAATGAGCAGTTCTTC.